This entry lists 4 T cell receptor beta chains sequenced from one sample in a study of shared clonotypes between healthy human individuals. Here immunoSEQ multiplex PCR was the method, and the copy in TCRdb shows in-frame clones only, minus some. This table holds approximately 400,000 clones, around 96% found once. Sequenced input: memory CD8+ T cells sorted from blood. Subset denoted: CD45RO+ cells pooled with CCR7-negative TemRA cells. The receptors were sampled from a man aged 25 to 40 in good health.

This clone is a singleton in its sample. The CDR3 reads CASSFGPGLAPGSYNEQFF. In DNA form, the CDR3 reads TGTGCCAGCAGTTTCGGACCTGGACTAGCGCCTGGCTCCTACAATGAGCAGTTCTTC. This chain connects TRBV27 to TRBJ2-1; TRBD2 matches at 9 bases. With V trimmed by 3 bases and J by 0 bases, 12 bases remained unmatched. The CDR3 covers 19 residues. The germline gives CDR1 MNHEY, CDR2 SMNVEV (reference sequence).

The V gene is TRBV5-6, the J gene TRBJ2-3; 8 positions match TRBD1. The CDR3 has 16 amino acids. Trimming at V came to 1 base and at J to 2 bases, leaving 6 bases not matched to a gene. Germline V gene sequence: CDR1 SGHDT, CDR2 YYEEEE. The CDR3 loop is CASSLLWTGNTDTQYF. The CDR3 coding sequence is TGTGCCAGCAGCTTGTTGTGGACAGGGAACACAGATACGCAGTATTTT.

This chain connects TRBV7-2 to TRBJ1-2; no reliable D call. The V end lost 1 base, the J end lost 7 bases, and 7 bases lay between the germline ends. This CDR3 contains 12 residues. Germline loops: CDR1 SGHTA, CDR2 FQGNSA. The CDR3: CASSLGGFGYTF. The CDR3 DNA follows: TGTGCCAGCAGCTTAGGAGGGTTTGGCTACACCTTC.

The CDR3 DNA is TGTGCCAGCGCTCGGCTAGCGGGGTACGAGCAGTACTTC. As protein: CASARLAGYEQYF. The V call is TRBV5-8, the J call TRBJ2-7; TRBD2 agrees at 9 bases. The CDR3 extends over 13 amino acids. V lost 7 bases to trimming and J lost 4 bases; unmatched junction nucleotides: 6. Germline assignment: CDR1 SGHTS and CDR2 YDEGEE.